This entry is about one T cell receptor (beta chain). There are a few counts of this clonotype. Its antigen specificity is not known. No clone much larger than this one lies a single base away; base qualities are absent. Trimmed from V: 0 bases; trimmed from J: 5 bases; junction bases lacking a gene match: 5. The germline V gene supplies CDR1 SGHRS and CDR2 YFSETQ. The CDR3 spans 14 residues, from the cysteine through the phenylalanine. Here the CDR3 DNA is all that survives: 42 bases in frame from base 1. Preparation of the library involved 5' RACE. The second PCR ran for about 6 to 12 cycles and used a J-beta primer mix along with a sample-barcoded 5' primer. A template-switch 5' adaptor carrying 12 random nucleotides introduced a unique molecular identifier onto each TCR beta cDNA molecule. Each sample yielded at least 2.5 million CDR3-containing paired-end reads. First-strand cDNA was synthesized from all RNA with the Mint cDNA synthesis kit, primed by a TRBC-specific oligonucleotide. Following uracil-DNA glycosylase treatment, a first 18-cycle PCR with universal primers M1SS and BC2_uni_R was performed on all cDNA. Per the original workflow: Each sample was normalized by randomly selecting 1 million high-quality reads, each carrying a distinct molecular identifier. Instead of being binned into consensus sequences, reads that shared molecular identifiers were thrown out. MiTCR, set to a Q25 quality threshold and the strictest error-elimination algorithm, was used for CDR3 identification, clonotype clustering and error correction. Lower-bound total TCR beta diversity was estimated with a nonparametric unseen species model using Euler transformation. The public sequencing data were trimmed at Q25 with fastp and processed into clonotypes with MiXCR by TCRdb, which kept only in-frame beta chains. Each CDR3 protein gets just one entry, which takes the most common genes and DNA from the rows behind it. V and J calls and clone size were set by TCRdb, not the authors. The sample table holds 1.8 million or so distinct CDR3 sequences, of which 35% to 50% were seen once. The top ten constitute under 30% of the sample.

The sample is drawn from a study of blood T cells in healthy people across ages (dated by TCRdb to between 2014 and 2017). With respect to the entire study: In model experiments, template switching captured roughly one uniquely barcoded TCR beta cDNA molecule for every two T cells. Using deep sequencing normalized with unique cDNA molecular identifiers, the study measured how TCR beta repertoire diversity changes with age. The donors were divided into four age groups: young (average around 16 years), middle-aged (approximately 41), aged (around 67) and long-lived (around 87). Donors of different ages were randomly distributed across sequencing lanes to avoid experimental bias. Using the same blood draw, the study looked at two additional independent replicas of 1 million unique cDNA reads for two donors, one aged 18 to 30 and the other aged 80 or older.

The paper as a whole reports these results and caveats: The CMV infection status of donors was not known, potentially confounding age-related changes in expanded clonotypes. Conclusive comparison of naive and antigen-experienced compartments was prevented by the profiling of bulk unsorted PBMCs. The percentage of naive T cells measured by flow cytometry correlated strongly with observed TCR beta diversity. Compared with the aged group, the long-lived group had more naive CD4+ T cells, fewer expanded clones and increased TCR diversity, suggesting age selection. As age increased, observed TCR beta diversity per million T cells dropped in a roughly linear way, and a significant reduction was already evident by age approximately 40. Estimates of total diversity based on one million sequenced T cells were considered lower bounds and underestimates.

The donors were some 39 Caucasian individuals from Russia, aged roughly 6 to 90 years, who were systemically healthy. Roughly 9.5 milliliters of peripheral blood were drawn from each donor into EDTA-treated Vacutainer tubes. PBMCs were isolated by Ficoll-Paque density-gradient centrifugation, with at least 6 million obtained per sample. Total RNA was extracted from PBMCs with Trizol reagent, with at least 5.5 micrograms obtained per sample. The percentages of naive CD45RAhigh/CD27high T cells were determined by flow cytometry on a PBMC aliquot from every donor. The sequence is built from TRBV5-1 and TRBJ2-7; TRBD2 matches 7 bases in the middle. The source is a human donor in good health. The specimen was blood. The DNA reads TGCGCCAGCAGCTTGGTTACGGGGGGACACGAGCAGTACTTC. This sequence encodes CASSLVTGGHEQYF.